This T cell receptor beta chain was sequenced for a study of molecular identifiers for immune sequencing clone quantification. TCRdb ran MiXCR on the PCR reads and lists one entry per CDR3 protein. Among a few hundred thousand distinct CDR3 sequences, 20% to 25% were seen once, and the ten largest hold under 0.85%. General observations from the study: Jurkat TCR RNA spiked in from one cell (amid more than 850,000 naive cells) was reportedly detectable.

Germline-derived CDR1 and CDR2 are MGHRA and YSYEKL. CDR3 length: 15 amino acids. On this clonotype itself: No antigen is known for it. Just one base apart from a much larger clone, this may be a read error.

The TCR sequence derives from a human donor in good health. Some libraries in this study had Jurkat cell RNA spiked in. The sequenced sample was naive CD8+ T cells from blood, with Jurkat cell RNA spiked in. The subset here: FACS-sorted CD8+CD4-CCR7+CD45RA+ naive T cells. This sequence joins TRBV4-1 and TRBJ2-7, with D hard to call. DNA of the CDR3: TGCGTCAGCAGCCAAGATAACCTGGCCGCCTACGAGCAGTACTTC. This encodes CVSSQDNLAAYEQYF.